These 21 T cell receptor beta chains came from one sample sequenced in a study of identical twins. MiXCR, run by TCRdb on the 5' RACE reads, gives a single entry per CDR3 protein. Counted here are 400,000 to 650,000 distinct CDR3 sequences, roughly a fifth occurring once; the ten biggest clones make up around 0.9%. This sample also appeared in a second study, on T cells expressing NK-cell markers.

Sequenced: CD4+ T cells sorted from blood. The receptors shown here come from a woman aged 18-30 years in good health.

The gene calls are TRBV12-2 and TRBJ2-3; the table calls TRBD2, which could not be checked here. TRBV12-2 is listed as a pseudogene. CDR3 length equals 17 residues. The CDR3 sequence: CASRSIGLAGVLDTQYF. The CDR3 nucleotides are TGTGCAAGTCGCTCCATAGGACTAGCGGGAGTTCTAGATACGCAGTATTTT.

V and J are TRBV3-1 and TRBJ2-3; D gene ambiguous. The germline V gene encodes CDR1 LGHDT and CDR2 YNNKEL (reference sequence). Trimming took 3 bases from V and 0 from J, leaving 4 bases between them. This CDR3 comprises 13 residues. The CDR3 reads CASSHPSTDTQYF. For the CDR3, the DNA is TGTGCCAGCAGCCACCCAAGCACAGATACGCAGTATTTT.

The V gene is TRBV7-2, the J gene TRBJ2-2; D gene uncertain. The CDR3 consists of 12 residues. Trimming took 4 bases from V and 6 from J, leaving 6 bases between them. The V gene's germline CDR1 is SGHTA and CDR2 FQGNSA. The CDR3 reads CASSSGAGELFF. The CDR3 region has the DNA TGTGCCAGCAGCTCAGGAGCCGGGGAGCTGTTTTTT.

V and J are TRBV3-1 and TRBJ2-3; 11 bases fit TRBD2. The CDR3 runs 16 residues. CDR1 is LGHDT and CDR2 is YNNKEL in the germline V gene (reference sequence). V dropped 5 bases and J dropped 0; count of bases not matched to a gene: 4. In DNA, the CDR3 is TGTGCCAGCAGCAGACTAGCGGGGCTTAGCACAGATACGCAGTATTTT. This sequence encodes CASSRLAGLSTDTQYF.

The CDR3 loop is CASSLAGTGIMYGYTF. In DNA, the CDR3 is TGTGCCAGCAGCTTGGCCGGGACAGGAATCATGTATGGCTACACCTTC. The genes are TRBV5-5 and TRBJ1-2; the match to TRBD1 covers 8 bases. V shed 0 bases, J shed 5 bases, and the junction held 9 bases outside the gene matches. Germline V gene sequence: CDR1 SGHKS, CDR2 YYEKEE (reference sequence). CDR3 length: 16 residues.

This clonotype has a handful of counts. V gene TRBV6-2 or TRBV6-3 combines with J gene TRBJ2-3; D tentatively reads TRBD1 or TRBD2 (6 bases each). In germline, CDR1 is MNHEY, CDR2 SVGEGT. With 7 bases removed from V and 0 bases from J, the gap between germline ends came to 20 bases. The CDR3 contains 17 residues. Here the CDR3 reads CASTRRGHRTSTDTQYF. The CDR3 DNA reads TGTGCCAGCACCCGGCGGGGACATCGGACTAGCACAGATACGCAGTATTTT.

This clonotype was seen only a few times. The chain links TRBV12-3 or TRBV12-4 to TRBJ1-5; a possible D gene is TRBD1 (6 bases). Trimming stripped 5 bases from V and 6 bases from J, with 14 bases between. This CDR3 has 14 amino acids. The CDR3 sequence: CASSPTGISQPQHF. CDR3 nucleotides: TGTGCCAGCAGTCCCACAGGGATAAGTCAGCCCCAGCATTTT.

This clonotype turned up a few times. The chain couples TRBV6-5 to TRBJ1-2, with unresolved D. This CDR3 is 12 amino acids long. Germline assignment: CDR1 MNHEY and CDR2 SVGAGI. Trimming left V 6 bases short and J 6 bases short, with 11 bases between. The CDR3 region is CASSGRGNGYTF. CDR3 nucleotides: TGTGCCAGCAGCGGGAGAGGGAATGGCTACACCTTC.

In this sample, this clonotype turned up a few times. Here the CDR3 reads CASSPRTSGSYNEQFF. Written as DNA, the CDR3 is TGTGCCAGCAGCCCAAGGACTAGCGGCTCCTACAATGAGCAGTTCTTC. The chain joins TRBV7-3 to TRBJ2-1; 10 bases are a match to TRBD2. V trimming: 5 bases; J trimming: 0 bases; junction bases outside the gene matches: 4. CDR1 and CDR2 (germline): SGHTA, FQGTGA. The CDR3 totals 16 residues.

This clonotype was recorded at least ten times. The chain recombines TRBV11-2 with TRBJ2-7; the D call may be TRBD1 or TRBD2 (6 bases each). The CDR3 length is 17 residues. V was cut by 5 bases and J by 4 bases, with 24 bases left in between. In germline, CDR1 is SGHAT, CDR2 FQNNGV. CDR3 amino acids: CASSALGGPRRTYEQYF. CDR3 sequence (DNA): TGTGCCAGCAGCGCCCTAGGGGGGCCCCGTCGTACGTACGAGCAGTACTTC. Based on the CDR3 plus reference TRBV11-2 and TRBJ2-7, the full variable domain is EAGVAQSPRYKIIEKRQSVAFWCNPISGHATLYWYQQILGQGPKLLIQFQNNGVVDDSQLPKDRFSAERLKGVDSTLKIQPAKLEDSAVYLCASSALGGPRRTYEQYFGPGTRLTVT.

The chain joins TRBV5-5 to TRBJ2-7; a weak D match, TRBD1 (5 bases). This CDR3 has 12 residues. Germline lookup yields CDR1 SGHKS and CDR2 YYEKEE (reference sequence). The V end lost 3 bases, the J end lost 4 bases, and 8 bases lay between the germline ends. Written as DNA, the CDR3 is TGTGCCAGCAGCTCGACAGTGTACGAGCAGTACTTC. This encodes CASSSTVYEQYF.

This rearrangement joins TRBV11-1 to TRBJ2-6; TRBD1 agrees at 12 bases. V trimming: 2 bases; J trimming: 4 bases; junction bases outside the gene matches: 6. The CDR3 runs 18 residues. Germline V gene data show CDR1 as SGHAT and CDR2 as FQDESV (reference sequence). The CDR3 sequence: CASSLRGTGGSGANVLTF. DNA for the CDR3: TGTGCCAGCAGCTTAAGAGGGACAGGGGGCTCCGGGGCCAACGTCCTGACTTTC.

In its sample, this clonotype was seen a few times. V gene TRBV15 combines with J gene TRBJ1-1; TRBD1 matches 7 bases. J was trimmed by 1 base and V by 4 bases; bases with no gene match: 3. Germline V gene data show CDR1 as LNHNV and CDR2 as YYDKDF (reference sequence). The CDR3 covers 14 residues. CDR3 amino acids: CATSTRTGNTEAFF. The CDR3 DNA sequence: TGTGCCACCAGCACCAGGACAGGGAACACTGAAGCTTTCTTT.

The chain couples TRBV6-1 to TRBJ1-1, with a tentative D call TRBD1 (5 bases). The CDR3 is made up of 15 amino acids. Germline V gene lookup returns CDR1 MNHNS and CDR2 SASEGT. Trimming cost V 4 bases and J 0 bases, with 12 bases left between them. CDR3 nucleotides: TGTGCCAGCAGTGGATTCCCAGGGATGAACACTGAAGCTTTCTTT. Amino acid sequence: CASSGFPGMNTEAFF.

This clonotype came up once. This chain uses TRBV13 with TRBJ2-7; no firm D call. The V gene's germline CDR1 is PRHDT and CDR2 FYEKMQ (reference sequence). V lost 5 bases and J lost 3, with 17 bases in between. There are 15 residues in the CDR3. CDR3 coding DNA: TGTGCCAGCAGCCCTAAGACGTCCGACGGCTACGAGCAGTACTTC. Its protein is CASSPKTSDGYEQYF.

V and J are TRBV2 and TRBJ2-7; D unclear. Germline loops: CDR1 SNHLY, CDR2 FYNNEI. The CDR3 is 11 residues long. Deletions cut 6 bases from V and 3 bases from J, with 6 bases between. The CDR3 spells CASREFYEQYF. The CDR3 DNA reads TGTGCCAGCAGGGAGTTCTACGAGCAGTACTTC.

The chain has TRBV7-2 and TRBJ2-1; D is uncertain. The length of the CDR3 is 14 residues. Trimming removed 3 bases at V and 7 bases at J, with 13 bases between. The V gene's germline CDR1 is SGHTA and CDR2 FQGNSA. The CDR3: CASSFKQAKNEQFF. The DNA of the CDR3 is TGTGCCAGCAGCTTCAAGCAGGCCAAGAATGAGCAGTTCTTC.

At least ten counts were recorded for this clonotype. The gene calls are TRBV7-2 and TRBJ2-3; perhaps TRBD1 as D (5 bases). Per the germline V gene, CDR1 is SGHTA and CDR2 is FQGNSA. With 6 bases removed from V and 4 bases from J, the gap between germline ends came to 11 bases. The CDR3 spans 13 residues. CDR3 nucleotide sequence: TGTGCCAGCAGTTTTCAGGGCCCAGATACGCAGTATTTT. Translating gives CASSFQGPDTQYF.

This clonotype has just a few counts. This chain links TRBV14 with TRBJ2-5, with D hard to call. Germline CDR1 is SGHDN and CDR2 is FVKESK. With 1 base removed from V and 7 bases from J, the gap between germline ends came to 10 bases. The CDR3 runs to 13 residues. The CDR3 reads CASSQAVWGTQYF. The CDR3 nucleotides read TGTGCCAGCAGCCAAGCAGTTTGGGGGACCCAGTACTTC.

The CDR3 protein is CASSASGTSRTGELFF. CDR3 sequence (DNA): TGTGCCAGCAGCGCGTCCGGGACTAGCCGCACCGGGGAGCTGTTTTTT. J is TRBJ2-2 and V is TRBV7-2, with 9 bases lining up with TRBD2. Germline CDR1 SGHTA, CDR2 FQGNSA. The CDR3 is 16 residues long. V was pared by 5 bases and J by 4 bases, with 8 bases of the junction left unmatched.

This sequence joins TRBV12-3 or TRBV12-4 and TRBJ2-7; D gene ambiguous. The CDR3 is made up of 12 amino acids. Trimming removed 6 bases at V and 5 bases at J, with 11 bases between. CDR3 sequence reads: CASSLSGNEQYF. The CDR3 DNA reads TGTGCCAGCAGCTTATCTGGGAACGAGCAGTACTTC.